This T cell receptor beta chain was identified in a study of blood T cell repertoires in COVID-19. Across the study: COVID-19 samples, acute and convalescent, were from the United States, Italy and Spain.

This CDR3 comprises 19 residues. Participants, 18 to 89 years old, spanned approximately 25 US areas. Clinical history reported by participants formed the basis on which cohorts were assigned. In the original workflow: Estimation of nucleated cell counts relied on the amplification of reference gene primers. Using immunoSEQ multiplex PCR, the repertoire was profiled, and TCRdb retains in-frame clones only, with some absent. The V and J calls and the clone size are those of that table, but D and trimming were determined from the DNA. Of about 310,000 clones listed, about 87% are singletons. This clone was counted a single time.

The rearrangement uses TRBV1 and TRBJ2-2; the tabulated D call, TRBD2, remains unverified against the DNA. TRBV1 is deemed a pseudogene. Sequenced material: PBMCs or T cells enriched from blood (not recorded which). This TCR derives from a woman younger than 30 who had recovered from COVID-19. For the CDR3, the DNA is TGCACCAGCAGCCCTTGGTCCGAGGGTGGCGCGTCGAACACCGGGGAGCTGTTTTTT. Protein: CTSSPWSEGGASNTGELFF.